These 4 T cell receptor beta chains were sequenced from one sample in a study of human T cells and chemical hapten exposure. TCRdb re-analysed the RACE reads in MiXCR, keeping a single row per CDR3 protein. The sample gives 56,000 or so distinct CDR3 sequences, roughly 9% of which show up once; roughly 10% is in the top ten. Time point specified: pre-sensitization, week 0. The treatment here: therapeutic diphenylcyclopropenone sensitization with weekly scalp DPC. Whole blood, unfractionated, served as the material for total RNA extraction. This sample comprised whole blood, obtained in connection with sensitization to the hapten diphenylcyclopropenone (DPC). Source of these receptors: a woman in her twenties or thirties with alopecia areata. Some clones in this sample may be carry-over from other donors' samples.

This chain connects TRBV28 to TRBJ2-3; 11 positions agree with TRBD2. The CDR3 covers 16 residues. The V and J ends lost 6 bases and 0 bases, in that order; junction bases with no gene match: 5. The V gene's germline CDR1 is MDHEN and CDR2 SYDVKM. The CDR3 DNA reads TGTGCCAGCAGGACTAGCGGGGCCTCGAGCACAGATACGCAGTATTTT. Translating gives CASRTSGASSTDTQYF.

The chain combines TRBV29-1 with TRBJ1-4, with D unclear. CDR3 length: 11 amino acids. V dropped 3 bases and J dropped 7 bases, with 6 bases sitting between them. Germline CDR1 is SQVTM and CDR2 is ANQGSEA. As DNA, the CDR3 is TGCAGCGTTGAGCGGGGTGAAAAACTGTTTTTT. Encoded protein: CSVERGEKLFF.

This clonotype was seen many times. The V gene is TRBV7-9, the J gene TRBJ1-6, with D possibly matching TRBD1 (6 bases). CDR3 length: 15 residues. CDR1 SEHNR and CDR2 FQNEAQ come from the germline V gene (reference sequence). V dropped 0 bases and J dropped 8 bases, with 11 bases sitting between them. The CDR3 DNA sequence: TGTGCCAGCAGCTTAGCGCAGGGGTGGGATTCACCCCTCCACTTT. This gives the protein CASSLAQGWDSPLHF.

The sample holds a few counts of this clonotype. The chain recombines TRBV7-8 with TRBJ2-1; D is perhaps TRBD1 or TRBD2 (5 bases each). The ends were cut back, 5 bases at V and 3 bases at J, with 17 bases in the middle. Germline-derived CDR1 and CDR2 are SGHVS and FQNEAQ. This CDR3 comprises 16 residues. Here the CDR3 DNA reads TGTGCCAGCAGCCCTGCTACGGGGACGTACTACAATGAGCAGTTCTTC. It yields the protein CASSPATGTYYNEQFF. The whole variable domain, remainder taken from reference TRBV7-8 and TRBJ2-1, is GAGVSQSPRYKVAKRGQDVALRCDPISGHVSLFWYQQALGQGPEFLTYFQNEAQLDKSGLPSDRFFAERPEGSVSTLKIQRTQQEDSAVYLCASSPATGTYYNEQFFGPGTRLTVL.